A selection of T cell receptor beta chains follows, all from one sample in a study of metastatic and nonmetastatic thyroid tumors. TCRdb re-called the PCR reads with MiXCR. The profile covers about 60,000 clones, with 15% to 20% appearing a single time and around 9% taken by the ten largest. The sequenced sample consisted of blood. These receptors originate from a male donor with papillary thyroid cancer or a benign thyroid nodule (not recorded which). Some clones in this sample may be carry-over from other donors' samples. The CDR3 runs from the conserved cysteine through the conserved F or W. The D gene is left open where the match is weak. Size tells how often a clone was seen (once, few, many) or the class of an expanded clone, and some rows leave it out.

TRBV24-1,many,TRBJ2-2,TRBD2,TGTGCCACCAGTGCGGAAAAAGCGGGGCACACCGGGGAGCTGTTTTTT,CATSAEKAGHTGELFF
TRBV6-2/TRBV6-3,NA,TRBJ2-1,TRBD1,TGTGCCAGCATGAGAACAGGGGCCACCACCCACAATGAGCAGTTCTTC,CASMRTGATTHNEQFF
TRBV30,NA,TRBJ2-1,NA,TGTGCCTGGAGTGTAGTTGGCCGGAGGTCCATCAATGAGCAGTTCTTC,CAWSVVGRRSINEQFF
TRBV6-2/TRBV6-3,many,TRBJ2-2,NA,TGTGCCAGCAGTTACTCGGAGACCGGGGAGCTGTTTTTT,CASSYSETGELFF
TRBV7-6,once,TRBJ2-2,NA,TGTGCCAGCAGCTTAGGCGGGGTAGCTAACACCTGTGAGCTGTTTTTT,CASSLGGVANTCELFF
TRBV19,many,TRBJ1-1,NA,TGTGCCAGTAGTATCTCAGGGCGCTGGGACACTGAAGCTTTCTTT,CASSISGRWDTEAFF
TRBV7-9,many,TRBJ1-3,NA,TGTGCCAGCAGCCTAGGACTGTTTAGGCACACCATATATTTT,CASSLGLFRHTIYF
TRBV20-1,many,TRBJ1-3,TRBD1,TGCAGTGCTAGAGGGACAGGGGTTGGAAACACCATATATTTT,CSARGTGVGNTIYF
TRBV30,many,TRBJ1-1,NA,TGTGCCTGGAATTGGGACCTGAACACTGAAGCTTTCTTT,CAWNWDLNTEAFF
TRBV20-1,NA,TRBJ2-1,NA,TGCAGTGCTAGACTCGCCAGTGGTAGAACCTACAATGAGCAGTTCTTC,CSARLASGRTYNEQFF
TRBV12-3/TRBV12-4,many,TRBJ2-2,NA,TGTGCCAGCAGTTTGTATGGCAGACCGAACACCGGGGAGCTGTTTTTT,CASSLYGRPNTGELFF
TRBV4-1,many,TRBJ2-5,TRBD2,TGCGCCAGCAGCCAAGATAGCGGGAGGTCTCTCCAAGAGACCCAGTACTTC,CASSQDSGRSLQETQYF
TRBV5-8,many,TRBJ2-5,TRBD1,TGTGCCAGCAGCATCGGCGACAGGGTAGAGACCCAGTACTTC,CASSIGDRVETQYF
TRBV30,NA,TRBJ1-2,NA,TGTGCCTGGACTGTGGCCGCGGCCGGCTACACCTTC,CAWTVAAAGYTF
TRBV12-3/TRBV12-4,many,TRBJ2-1,TRBD2,TGTGCCAGCAGTTTATGGGAGGGGCAGGGCAATGAGCAGTTCTTC,CASSLWEGQGNEQFF
TRBV11-2,many,TRBJ2-7,NA,TGTGCCAGCAGCTTAGGACAGGCGGGCTCCTACGAGCAGTACTTC,CASSLGQAGSYEQYF